These 30 T cell receptor beta chains originate from one sample sequenced in a study of Graves' ophthalmopathy and Graves' hyperthyroidism. The authors amplified TCR beta CDR3 regions from RNA transcripts. The workflow started with a first-round RT-PCR run with HTBI primers and then moved on to a second-round multiplex PCR. Each CDR3 protein gets one entry after TCRdb re-called the multiplex PCR reads with MiXCR. The table records 300,000 to 400,000 distinct CDR3 sequences, 15% to 20% of them present only once. Sequenced material: peripheral blood. Receptor source: an adult man with Graves' ophthalmopathy.

The chain employs TRBV12-3 or TRBV12-4 and TRBJ1-6, with D perhaps TRBD1 (5 bases). V was trimmed by 7 bases and J by 9 bases, leaving 16 bases between them. The CDR3 loop spans 14 amino acids. Written as DNA, the CDR3 is TGTGCCAGCACCTTGGGGACTGATTTTTCACCCCTCCACTTT. This gives the protein CASTLGTDFSPLHF.

This clonotype was detected many times. This rearrangement joins TRBV7-2 to TRBJ2-5; D ambiguous. This CDR3 region has 12 residues. V gave up 5 bases and J gave up 2 bases, with 6 bases separating them. Germline assignment: CDR1 SGHTA and CDR2 FQGNSA. The CDR3 here is CASSPEQETQYF. The CDR3 bases are TGTGCCAGCAGCCCCGAACAAGAGACCCAGTACTTC.

This clonotype has ten or more counts. The chain recombines TRBV9 with TRBJ2-5, with a possible D match to TRBD2 (5 bases). Germline CDR1 reads SGDLS; CDR2 reads YYNGEE. CDR3 length equals 11 residues. With 7 bases removed from V and 3 bases from J, the gap between germline ends came to 7 bases. Written as DNA, the CDR3 is TGTGCCAGCGGGCGGGAAGAGACCCAGTACTTC. The encoded protein is CASGREETQYF.

This clonotype showed up just once. The rearrangement uses TRBV6-1 and TRBJ2-5; TRBD1 or TRBD2 may be the D gene (7 bases each). The CDR3 runs 15 residues. The germline CDR1 and CDR2 sequences are MNHNS and SASEGT. V dropped 0 bases and J dropped 5 bases, with 13 bases sitting between them. CDR3 loop: CASSEARGGLETQYF. The CDR3, as DNA: TGTGCCAGCAGTGAAGCCAGGGGGGGGCTGGAGACCCAGTACTTC.

This clonotype was recorded at least ten times. The V call is TRBV6-1, the J call TRBJ2-2; 8 bases match TRBD2. Looked up from germline, CDR1 is MNHNS and CDR2 is SASEGT. The ends lost 8 bases at V and 2 bases at J; junction bases unmatched: 7. The CDR3 sequence is 15 residues long. CDR3: CASQKTSGNTGELFF. CDR3 in DNA: TGTGCCAGCCAAAAAACTAGCGGAAACACCGGGGAGCTGTTTTTT.

This clonotype occurred a few times. This chain joins TRBV9 and TRBJ2-5; 11 bases are shared with TRBD2. The ends lost 0 bases at V and 5 bases at J; junction bases unmatched: 6. The CDR3 is 16 residues long. Germline CDR1 reads SGDLS; CDR2 reads YYNGEE. The CDR3 here is CASSVGLAGGRETQYF. In DNA, the CDR3 is TGTGCCAGCAGCGTAGGCCTAGCGGGAGGAAGGGAGACCCAGTACTTC.

There are many counts of this clonotype. The chain has TRBV12-3 or TRBV12-4 and TRBJ2-4; 8 positions agree with TRBD2. The J segment lost 4 bases and the V segment lost 8 bases, leaving 10 bases of the junction unmatched. CDR3 length equals 15 residues. The CDR3 sequence is CASGPNRGGKNIQYF. CDR3 nucleotide sequence: TGTGCCAGCGGACCGAACCGGGGGGGAAAAAACATTCAGTACTTC.

This clonotype was seen a few times. The germline gene is not matched at one end of the junction; a read error may be the cause. V usage is TRBV25-1 and J usage is TRBJ1-2; D remains unclear. This CDR3 comprises 16 residues. Germline V gives CDR1 MGHDK, CDR2 SYGVNS. The CDR3 reads CASSELPLGEHYGYIF. The CDR3, as DNA: TGTGCCAGCAGTGAATTACCCCTAGGCGAACACTATGGCTACATCTTC.

This clonotype appeared many times. V usage is TRBV3-1 and J usage is TRBJ2-5; possibly TRBD2 for D (6 bases). Trimming took off 4 bases at V and 2 bases at J, with 14 bases between the two ends. CDR1 is LGHDT, CDR2 YNNKEL, per germline (reference sequence). The CDR3 is 15 amino acids. CDR3 bases: TGTGCCAGCAGCCCCTTACGGGAGCGGCAAGAGACCCAGTACTTC. It is translated as CASSPLRERQETQYF.

This clonotype has ten or more counts. The CDR3 region is CASSLGRGPYEQYF. DNA for the CDR3: TGTGCCAGCAGTTTGGGCAGGGGCCCCTACGAGCAGTACTTC. The gene calls are TRBV12-3 or TRBV12-4 and TRBJ2-7, with D possibly being TRBD1 (6 bases). The length of the CDR3 is 14 residues. V gave up 3 bases and J gave up 2 bases, with 11 bases separating them.

This clonotype was observed at least ten times. V and J are TRBV2 and TRBJ2-7; no reliable D call. CDR1 SNHLY and CDR2 FYNNEI come from the germline V gene. Trimming stripped 6 bases from V and 4 bases from J, with 10 bases between. The CDR3 covers 12 residues. CDR3 in DNA: TGTGCCAGCAGCCCGCGCTGGTACGAGCAGTACTTC. This codes for CASSPRWYEQYF.

The chain uses TRBV28 and TRBJ2-7, with 9 bases lining up with TRBD1. This CDR3 region has 15 residues. V was clipped by 6 bases and J by 6 bases; unmatched bases: 12. Germline loops: CDR1 MDHEN, CDR2 SYDVKM. The chain's CDR3 is CASSKTVQGAAEQYF. CDR3 in DNA: TGTGCCAGCAGCAAGACCGTACAGGGGGCAGCCGAGCAGTACTTC. Full variable domain (outside the CDR3, taken from reference TRBV28 and TRBJ2-7): DVKVTQSSRYLVKRTGEKVFLECVQDMDHENMFWYRQDPGLGLRLIYFSYDVKMKEKGDIPEGYSVSREKKERFSLILESASTNQTSMYLCASSKTVQGAAEQYFGPGTRLTVT.

This clonotype was detected many times. The J gene is TRBJ2-6, the V gene TRBV20-1; D is ambiguous. The CDR3 extends over 13 amino acids. Trimming removed 4 bases at V and 4 bases at J, with 8 bases between. Germline lookup yields CDR1 DFQATT and CDR2 SNEGSKA (reference sequence). The CDR3 nucleotides read TGCAGTGCTACCGCCTCAGGGGCCAACGTCCTGACTTTC. This sequence encodes CSATASGANVLTF.

This clonotype occurred many times. V is TRBV28 and J is TRBJ2-7; 7 nucleotides agree with TRBD1. CDR1 is MDHEN, CDR2 SYDVKM, per germline. Germline trimming cut 6 bases from V and 3 bases from J; bases unmatched to any gene: 5. This CDR3 region has 13 residues. The CDR3 spells CASRTGVHYEQYF. CDR3 DNA sequence: TGTGCCAGCAGAACAGGGGTTCACTACGAGCAGTACTTC.

The table lists this clonotype with many counts. The chain combines TRBV19 with TRBJ2-7; 8 nucleotides match TRBD1. The ends lost 5 bases at V and 3 bases at J; junction bases unmatched: 6. CDR3 length equals 14 residues. Germline values: CDR1 LNHDA, CDR2 SQIVND (reference sequence). The CDR3 loop is CASSARGRNYEQYF. The DNA of the CDR3 is TGTGCCAGTAGTGCCAGGGGGCGCAACTACGAGCAGTACTTC.

This clonotype was observed many times. The rearrangement uses TRBV28 and TRBJ1-1; D is ambiguous. The CDR3 runs to 13 residues. V dropped 6 bases and J dropped 8 bases, with 16 bases sitting between them. Looked up from germline, CDR1 is MDHEN and CDR2 is SYDVKM. CDR3: CASSQPATEEAFF. The CDR3, as DNA: TGTGCCAGCAGCCAGCCTGCTACAGAGGAAGCTTTCTTT.

This chain joins TRBV7-2 and TRBJ1-6; D is undetermined. The CDR3 runs to 14 residues. Looked up from germline, CDR1 is SGHTA and CDR2 is FQGNSA. Trimming cost V 5 bases and J 5 bases, with 10 bases left between them. In nucleotides, the CDR3 is TGTGCCAGCAGCGAAATTATTAATAATTCACCCCTCCACTTT. Protein product: CASSEIINNSPLHF. The full variable domain, in which reference TRBV7-2 and TRBJ1-6 provide the parts outside the CDR3, is GAGVSQSPSNKVTEKGKDVELRCDPISGHTALYWYRQSLGQGLEFLIYFQGNSAPDKSGLPSDRFSAERTGGSVSTLTIQRTQQEDSAVYLCASSEIINNSPLHFGNGTRLTVT.

This clonotype has a count of ten or more. The chain carries TRBV27 and TRBJ1-2; D unresolved. CDR3 length: 14 amino acids. The ends were cut back, 0 bases at V and 4 bases at J, with 9 bases in the middle. CDR1 is MNHEY, CDR2 SMNVEV, per germline (reference sequence). The CDR3 loop reads CASSLSGSPYGYTF. The CDR3, as DNA: TGTGCCAGCAGTTTATCAGGTTCCCCCTATGGCTACACCTTC.

This clonotype was counted at least ten times. The V and J genes are TRBV6-2 or TRBV6-3 and TRBJ2-7; no reliable D call. Per germline, CDR1 MNHEY and CDR2 SVGEGT. This CDR3 spans 12 amino acids. The ends were cut back, 2 bases at V and 4 bases at J, with 6 bases in the middle. CDR3 sequence: CASSYGVYEQYF. The DNA for the CDR3 is TGTGCCAGCAGTTACGGAGTTTACGAGCAGTACTTC.

This clonotype was found many times. This sequence joins TRBV12-3 or TRBV12-4 and TRBJ1-1; D not resolved. The CDR3 is 14 residues long. V lost 2 bases and J lost 5, with 12 bases in between. CDR3 region: CASSLWSIRTEAFF. DNA for the CDR3: TGTGCCAGCAGTTTATGGTCAATTAGGACTGAAGCTTTCTTT.

The CDR3 sequence is CASSLAGRGRNTEAFF. CDR3 bases: TGTGCCAGCAGTTTAGCGGGCAGGGGAAGGAACACTGAAGCTTTCTTT. The chain carries TRBV12-3 or TRBV12-4 and TRBJ1-1, with D possibly being TRBD1 (6 bases). The CDR3 runs 16 residues. The germline V and J ends were trimmed by 0 bases and 1 base, with 12 bases remaining between them.

This clonotype appeared many times. The chain joins TRBV12-3 or TRBV12-4 to TRBJ1-2; 10 bases are shared with TRBD1. The V and J ends lost 4 bases and 7 bases, in that order; junction bases with no gene match: 6. The CDR3 has 14 residues. CDR3: CASSSRDRGGGYTF. CDR3 nucleotide sequence: TGTGCCAGCAGTTCGCGGGACAGGGGCGGTGGCTACACCTTC.

This clonotype was counted many times. The chain combines TRBV19 with TRBJ1-5; 9 nucleotides line up with TRBD1. Germline CDR1 reads LNHDA; CDR2 reads SQIVND (reference sequence). CDR3 length: 15 residues. V lost 4 bases and J lost 3; bases outside the gene matches: 4. The chain's CDR3 is CASSTGTGYNQPQHF. The CDR3 DNA follows: TGTGCCAGTAGTACCGGGACAGGGTACAATCAGCCCCAGCATTTT.

This clonotype was observed many times. This chain connects TRBV12-3 or TRBV12-4 to TRBJ1-1; 9 bases line up with TRBD1. J was trimmed by 5 bases and V by 3 bases; bases with no gene match: 7. This CDR3 contains 15 residues. The CDR3 bases are TGTGCCAGCAGTTTCTCCCGGGGGACAGGGACTGAAGCTTTCTTT. Translation gives CASSFSRGTGTEAFF.

The chain joins TRBV12-3 or TRBV12-4 to TRBJ1-3; D not certain. The CDR3 is 14 residues long. Trimming removed 7 bases at V and 0 bases at J, with 10 bases between. The CDR3 DNA follows: TGTGCCAGCATGTTATCCCTCTCTGGAAACACCATATATTTT. Residues: CASMLSLSGNTIYF.

This clonotype occurred many times. The germline gene is not matched at one end of the junction; a read error may be the cause. The chain links TRBV7-9 to TRBJ2-7; no definite D call. CDR1 is SEHNR, CDR2 FQNEAQ, per germline (reference sequence). The CDR3 extends over 12 amino acids. This CDR3 reads CASSPSVYVQYF. The CDR3, as DNA: TGTGCCAGCAGCCCATCAGTCTACGTGCAGTACTTC.

The table lists this clonotype with many counts. The J gene is TRBJ1-1, the V gene TRBV30; D call uncertain. Per germline, CDR1 GTSNPN and CDR2 SVGIG (reference sequence). The V end lost 2 bases, the J end lost 1 base, and 8 bases lay between the germline ends. The CDR3 length is 13 residues. This CDR3 reads CAWSRHPNTEAFF. The CDR3 DNA is TGTGCCTGGAGTAGACACCCGAACACTGAAGCTTTCTTT.

This clonotype was observed at least ten times. At one boundary the junction diverges from the germline segment, which might be a read error. The chain uses TRBV27 and TRBJ2-5; perhaps TRBD2 as D (5 bases). The CDR3 extends over 15 amino acids. Looked up from germline, CDR1 is MNHEY and CDR2 is SMNVEV (reference sequence). The CDR3 is CASSRGWNDQEPQYF. The DNA for the CDR3 is TGTGCCAGCAGCCGGGGTTGGAACGACCAAGAGCCCCAGTACTTC.

This clonotype was seen many times. The J gene is TRBJ1-5, the V gene TRBV24-1; maybe TRBD1 (5 bases). The germline gives CDR1 KGHDR, CDR2 SFDVKD. This CDR3 spans 15 amino acids. The germline V and J ends were trimmed by 3 bases and 5 bases, with 13 bases remaining between them. The CDR3 protein is CATSDRGEGHQPQHF. For the CDR3, the DNA is TGTGCCACCAGTGATAGGGGAGAAGGGCATCAGCCCCAGCATTTT.

This clonotype was seen at least ten times. The J gene is TRBJ2-7, the V gene TRBV15; D ambiguous. There are 17 residues in the CDR3. V shed 0 bases and J shed 3 bases, with 18 bases lying between them. CDR1 is LNHNV, CDR2 YYDKDF, per germline (reference sequence). This CDR3 is CATSRDLPGGSYYEQYF. The CDR3 DNA reads as TGTGCCACCAGCAGAGATCTCCCCGGTGGGTCCTACTACGAGCAGTACTTC.